This entry describes one T cell receptor (beta chain). The antigen is unknown. With 60 Vbeta and 13 Jbeta primers, the PCR was carried out. Method: immunoSEQ multiplex PCR; TCRdb's copy keeps in-frame clones and lacks some. The sample has around 95,000 clones; nearly 80% are singletons. The data belong to a study of cytomegalovirus exposure and HLA in healthy donors. In the study overall: The early release's HLA-typed donors yielded tens of millions of unique TCRs.

Study-level findings and limits: The study recorded about 150 TCR beta chains that were cytomegalovirus-associated.

The CDR3 sequence is 14 residues long. The specimen sequenced was PBMCs. V is TRBV1 and J is TRBJ2-1; the listed D gene, TRBD2, was not tested against the DNA. TRBV1 is shown as a pseudogene. The origin of this receptor is a woman aged 40-49 years in good health and CMV-seropositive. CDR3 protein: CTSRWTSTNNEQFF. CDR3 coding DNA: TGCACCAGCCGTTGGACTAGCACCAACAATGAGCAGTTCTTC.